Listed below are T cell receptor beta chains from one sample, sequenced in a study of T-cell reconstitution after alpha-beta-depleted transplantation in children. Using its own MiXCR run on the PCR reads, TCRdb lists one record per CDR3 protein. In the table there are some 500,000 distinct CDR3 sequences, approximately 20% of which are singletons. This specimen consisted of PBMCs from the stem cell graft donor, obtained from the stem cell graft. These TCRs come from a human donor who donated a stem cell graft to a child with acute lymphoblastic leukemia. The CDR3 runs from the conserved cysteine through the conserved F or W. The order of the fields is D gene, J gene, V gene, clone size, CDR3 DNA, CDR3 protein. A D gene is named only where the DNA matches it firmly. Rows may omit the clone size; those that give it use once, few, many or a size class.

. TRBJ1-1 TRBV29-1 many TGCAGCGTTGTCCGGCCGAACACTGAAGCTTTCTTT CSVVRPNTEAFF
TRBD1 TRBJ2-4 TRBV7-8 . TGTGCCAGCAGCTTAGAAGGGACAGGGGACCAAAACATTCAGTACTTC CASSLEGTGDQNIQYF
. TRBJ2-7 TRBV29-1 . TGCAGCGTTGTGGGGGACGGACTTGGAGTCCACGAGCAGTACTTC CSVVGDGLGVHEQYF
TRBD1 TRBJ2-7 TRBV12-3/TRBV12-4 few TGTGCCAGCAGTTTCTACGGGTGGACAGGGATAACCTACGAGCAGTACTTC CASSFYGWTGITYEQYF
. TRBJ2-5 TRBV5-6 . TGTGCCAGCTGTGCCCAGGGGCTCGGAGAGACCCAGTACTTC CASCAQGLGETQYF
TRBD2 TRBJ2-7 TRBV10-1 . TGCGCCAGCAGTGACCAGGGACTAGCGCGACGAACCTCCTACGAGCAGTACTTC CASSDQGLARRTSYEQYF
. TRBJ1-1 TRBV30 few TGTGCCTGGAGTCCCCAAGGGCGTGAAGCTTTCTTT CAWSPQGREAFF
. TRBJ2-1 TRBV24-1 . TGTGCCACCAGTGATTTAGACAGAAAGCAGTTCTTC CATSDLDRKQFF
. TRBJ2-1 TRBV5-4 few TGTGCCAGCAGCTTGGCTCATGGGGCCCACAATGAGCAGTTCTTC CASSLAHGAHNEQFF
TRBD2 TRBJ2-1 TRBV11-2 . TGTGCCAGCAGCCCGCGAGCGGGATCCTACAATGAGCAGTTCTTC CASSPRAGSYNEQFF
. TRBJ2-2 TRBV5-1 many TGCGCCAGCAGTTCCAGGGCGTCCGGGGAGCTGTTTTTT CASSSRASGELFF
. TRBJ2-2 TRBV5-1 few TGCGCCAGCAGCTTGGCGGAGGGGACCGGGGAGCTGTTTTTT CASSLAEGTGELFF
. TRBJ1-2 TRBV4-1 . TGCGCCAGCAGCCCCTACCCCGGTTATGGCTACACCTTC CASSPYPGYGYTF
. TRBJ1-4 TRBV7-9 . TGTGCCAGCAGCCCCCCCGGGACGCGGAGTGAAAAACTGTTTTTT CASSPPGTRSEKLFF
TRBD1 TRBJ1-2 TRBV5-8 few TGTGCCAGCTCTACCCGGGACAGGGGTCAAGGCTACACCTTC CASSTRDRGQGYTF
. TRBJ2-1 TRBV5-1 many TGCGCCAGCAGCTGGGGGGTAGAGCAGTTCTTC CASSWGVEQFF
. TRBJ2-7 TRBV20-1 few TGCAGTGCTAGAGATTTCACGGAAGAGCAGTACTTC CSARDFTEEQYF
TRBD2 TRBJ2-1 TRBV7-3 . TGTGCCAGCAGCTTAAAGGGGGGGACTAGCGGGAGACACAATGAGCAGTTCTTC CASSLKGGTSGRHNEQFF
TRBD2 TRBJ2-3 TRBV28 . TGTGCCAGCAGGGGACTAGCGGACACGCAGTATTTT CASRGLADTQYF
. TRBJ2-1 TRBV12-3/TRBV12-4 few TGTGCCAGCAGTTACGGCCCGGCGGGTGAGCAGTTCTTC CASSYGPAGEQFF
. TRBJ2-5 TRBV5-1 . TGCGCCAGCAGCTCGGTCGGCCTGGCAGTACAAGAGACCCAGTACTTC CASSSVGLAVQETQYF
. TRBJ2-7 TRBV7-9 . TGTGCCAGCAGCTTTCAAGGGACCGAGCAGTACTTC CASSFQGTEQYF
. TRBJ1-2 TRBV29-1 . TGCAGCGTCCCGATGGGGGGCTCCTATGGCTACACCTTC CSVPMGGSYGYTF
TRBD1 TRBJ2-1 TRBV27 . TGTGCCAGCATCCTTCGACAGGGACCCTACAATGAGCAGTTCTTC CASILRQGPYNEQFF
. TRBJ2-1 TRBV4-1 . TGCGCCAGCAGCCAAGGTCCTTACGGGGGCTCCTACAATGAGCAGTTCTTC CASSQGPYGGSYNEQFF
TRBD2 TRBJ2-1 TRBV6-1 few TGTGCCAGCAGGACGCCGGGACTAGCAGGCGGTGGTGAGCAGTTCTTC CASRTPGLAGGGEQFF
. TRBJ1-5 TRBV4-1 . TGCGCCAGCAGCCAATCCCCTGGGGTCACCAATCAGCCCCAGCATTTT CASSQSPGVTNQPQHF
TRBD1 TRBJ1-4 TRBV12-3/TRBV12-4 few TGTGCCAGCACACCCGGGACAGGGGTCGAAAAACTGTTTTTT CASTPGTGVEKLFF
. TRBJ1-2 TRBV27 . TGTGCCAGCAGTTATGACCGAGGATTATACTATGGCTACACCTTC CASSYDRGLYYGYTF
TRBD1 TRBJ1-1 TRBV5-1 many TGCGCCAGCAGCTTGGTGGCAGGGGGCACTGAAGCTTTCTTT CASSLVAGGTEAFF
. TRBJ2-1 TRBV5-1 few TGCGCCAGCAGCTTGCCAAAACTGACAGTATACAATGAGCAGTTCTTC CASSLPKLTVYNEQFF
TRBD2 TRBJ2-3 TRBV6-5 . TGTGCCAGCAGTTACTCTCCTAGCGGGAGCACAGATACGCAGTATTTT CASSYSPSGSTDTQYF
. TRBJ1-1 TRBV15 few TGTGCCACCAGCAGAGATCTGGAGGAGGGGAACACTGAAGCTTTCTTT CATSRDLEEGNTEAFF
TRBD2 TRBJ2-1 TRBV7-9 . TGTGCCAGCAGCTTAGTACTAAGCGGGACCCACAATGAGCAGTTCTTC CASSLVLSGTHNEQFF
. TRBJ1-2 TRBV4-1 few TGCGCCAGCAGCCAAGGTCCGTCTGGCCTTGGCTACACCTTC CASSQGPSGLGYTF
. TRBJ1-1 TRBV4-1 few TGCGCCAGCAGCCAAGACAAGGTACCCACTGAAGCTTTCTTT CASSQDKVPTEAFF
. TRBJ2-1 TRBV25-1 few TGTGCCAGCAGTCCTCCAGGGGTATCCTACAATGAGCAGTTCTTC CASSPPGVSYNEQFF
. TRBJ2-7 TRBV7-9 . TGTGCCAGCAGCTCGTTACAGAGCCCTGTACCTTACGAGCAGTACTTC CASSSLQSPVPYEQYF